The 30 T cell receptor beta chains presented below share a single source sample, sequenced in a study of blood T cell repertoires in COVID-19. Profiled with immunoSEQ multiplex PCR; TCRdb holds only in-frame clones, not every one. Of about 220,000 clones listed, approximately 90% are singletons. Sequenced: PBMCs or T cells enriched from blood (not recorded which). The receptor source for this set is a woman aged 18-29 years in a cohort exposed to, infected with or recovered from COVID-19 (not recorded which).

V is TRBV13 and J is TRBJ2-5, with D tentatively TRBD1 (5 bases). The CDR3 covers 13 residues. Germline-derived CDR1 and CDR2 are PRHDT and FYEKMQ (reference sequence). Trimming took off 5 bases at V and 4 bases at J, with 11 bases between the two ends. Here the CDR3 reads CASSLTGTETQYF. Written as DNA, the CDR3 is TGTGCCAGCAGCCTAACAGGAACAGAGACCCAGTACTTC.

The chain combines TRBV29-1 with TRBJ2-1; 8 bases are a match to TRBD1. Per germline, CDR1 SQVTM and CDR2 ANQGSEA. The CDR3 is 14 amino acids. Losses at the gene ends were 4 bases for V and 8 bases for J; bases not matched to a gene: 10. CDR3: CSVVQGASFDEQFF. The CDR3 DNA follows: TGCAGCGTTGTTCAGGGGGCCTCCTTTGATGAGCAGTTCTTC.

The chain employs TRBV9 and TRBJ2-1, with 7 bases aligning to TRBD2. Germline trimming cut 4 bases from V and 6 bases from J; bases unmatched to any gene: 13. There are 16 residues in the CDR3. The germline CDR1 and CDR2 sequences are SGDLS and YYNGEE. CDR3 region: CASSPWDRGGPNEQFF. DNA for the CDR3: TGTGCCAGCAGCCCGTGGGATAGGGGAGGGCCCAATGAGCAGTTCTTC.

This chain connects TRBV5-1 to TRBJ2-1, with 8 bases aligning to TRBD1. The CDR3 has 15 amino acids. After removal of 4 bases from V and 5 bases from J, the junction contained 8 bases not matched to a gene. Looked up from germline, CDR1 is SGHRS and CDR2 is YFSETQ. CDR3 nucleotides: TGCGCCAGCAGCCTTACGGGACAGGCTCACAATGAGCAGTTCTTC. Amino acids: CASSLTGQAHNEQFF. Complete variable domain (other parts from reference TRBV5-1 and TRBJ2-1): KAGVTQTPRYLIKTRGQQVTLSCSPISGHRSVSWYQQTPGQGLQFLFEYFSETQRNKGNFPGRFSGRQFSNSRSEMNVSTLELGDSALYLCASSLTGQAHNEQFFGPGTRLTVL.

The table lists this clone with a count of one. The genes are TRBV7-9 and TRBJ1-2; 9 bases fit TRBD1. Germline V gene lookup returns CDR1 SEHNR and CDR2 FQNEAQ (reference sequence). Trimming took 7 bases from V and 5 from J; bases not matched to a gene: 8. The CDR3 is 14 amino acids. CDR3 sequence reads: CASTRQGVLYGYTF. The CDR3, as DNA: TGTGCCAGCACCCGACAGGGGGTCTTGTATGGCTACACCTTC.

The V call is TRBV6-5, the J call TRBJ1-5, with D maybe TRBD1 (5 bases). Germline V gene lookup returns CDR1 MNHEY and CDR2 SVGAGI. The V end lost 2 bases, the J end lost 4 bases, and 12 bases lay between the germline ends. This CDR3 is 15 amino acids long. CDR3 coding DNA: TGTGCCAGCAGTTACCGCCCGGGGGGGAATCAGCCCCAGCATTTT. This encodes CASSYRPGGNQPQHF.

This clone appeared a few times. V gene TRBV11-1 combines with J gene TRBJ2-3, with TRBD2 identical over 7 bases. CDR3 length: 15 residues. With V trimmed by 4 bases and J by 0 bases, 4 bases remained unmatched. Per germline, CDR1 SGHAT and CDR2 FQDESV (reference sequence). DNA of the CDR3: TGTGCCAGCAGCTATACTAGCGCTAGCACAGATACGCAGTATTTT. Amino acid sequence: CASSYTSASTDTQYF. Complete variable domain (other parts from reference TRBV11-1 and TRBJ2-3): EAEVAQSPRYKITEKSQAVAFWCDPISGHATLYWYRQILGQGPELLVQFQDESVVDDSQLPKDRFSAERLKGVDSTLKIQPAELGDSAMYLCASSYTSASTDTQYFGPGTRLTVL.

The chain combines TRBV15 with TRBJ1-1; 9 bases are shared with TRBD1. The germline V gene has CDR1 LNHNV and CDR2 YYDKDF (reference sequence). The CDR3 runs to 13 residues. V was pared by 7 bases and J by 4 bases, with 4 bases of the junction left unmatched. The CDR3 DNA sequence: TGTGCCACCACCGTGGACAGGGGCACTGAAGCTTTCTTT. Translation: CATTVDRGTEAFF.

The rearrangement links TRBV6-5 to TRBJ1-3, with D hard to call. Germline V gives CDR1 MNHEY, CDR2 SVGAGI. V was trimmed by 6 bases and J by 1 base, leaving 10 bases between them. The CDR3 has 14 residues. The CDR3 here is CASSPAGSGNTIYF. The CDR3 DNA is TGTGCCAGCAGCCCCGCGGGGTCTGGAAACACCATATATTTT.

V usage is TRBV5-1 and J usage is TRBJ1-1; no firm D call. The CDR3 covers 16 residues. V dropped 0 bases and J dropped 1 base, with 13 bases sitting between them. CDR1 and CDR2 from the germline V gene are SGHRS and YFSETQ. CDR3 region: CASSLAVDGGNTEAFF. In nucleotides, the CDR3 is TGCGCCAGCAGCTTGGCCGTTGACGGAGGGAACACTGAAGCTTTCTTT.

The V and J genes are TRBV5-4 and TRBJ2-1; the match to TRBD1 covers 7 bases. The ends lost 4 bases at V and 0 bases at J; junction bases unmatched: 4. Germline lookup yields CDR1 SGHNT and CDR2 YYREEE (reference sequence). This CDR3 is 15 amino acids long. CDR3 region: CASSPDRSSYNEQFF. The CDR3 DNA reads TGTGCCAGCAGCCCGGACAGGAGCTCCTACAATGAGCAGTTCTTC.

The chain recombines TRBV5-4 with TRBJ2-7; possible D gene TRBD2, 6 bases. Between the trimmed V and J ends, which lost 0 bases and 3 bases, there was a span of 10 bases. This CDR3 comprises 14 residues. In germline, CDR1 is SGHNT, CDR2 YYREEE (reference sequence). The CDR3 sequence is CASSLERRGYEQYF. CDR3 coding DNA: TGTGCCAGCAGCTTGGAGAGGAGGGGCTACGAGCAGTACTTC.

This chain connects TRBV5-1 to TRBJ2-5, with D possibly being TRBD2 (6 bases). Germline V gene data show CDR1 as SGHRS and CDR2 as YFSETQ. The CDR3 spans 15 residues. The germline V and J ends were trimmed by 2 bases and 7 bases, with 18 bases remaining between them. CDR3 sequence reads: CASSFVGDLGGTQYF. CDR3 nucleotides: TGCGCCAGCAGCTTTGTCGGGGACCTGGGGGGGACCCAGTACTTC. The full variable domain, in which reference TRBV5-1 and TRBJ2-5 provide the parts outside the CDR3, is KAGVTQTPRYLIKTRGQQVTLSCSPISGHRSVSWYQQTPGQGLQFLFEYFSETQRNKGNFPGRFSGRQFSNSRSEMNVSTLELGDSALYLCASSFVGDLGGTQYFGPGTRLLVL.

J is TRBJ2-7 and V is TRBV7-2; tentatively, D is TRBD2 (6 bases). Between the trimmed V and J ends, which lost 5 bases and 1 base, there was a span of 12 bases. CDR1 is SGHTA and CDR2 is FQGNSA in the germline V gene. The CDR3 is 14 residues long. CDR3 DNA: TGTGCCAGCAGCCAGGGACTGCGGTCCTACGAGCAGTACTTC. It translates to CASSQGLRSYEQYF.

This clone has just one count. V and J are TRBV11-1 and TRBJ1-6; the match to TRBD1 covers 7 bases. Trimming took 5 bases from V and 12 from J; bases not matched to a gene: 7. From germline, CDR1 is SGHAT and CDR2 FQDESV (reference sequence). The CDR3 contains 13 residues. CDR3 nucleotides: TGTGCCAGCAGCCCCCGACAGGGAATACCCCTCCACTTT. Translation gives CASSPRQGIPLHF.

The CDR3 DNA sequence: TGTGCCAGTAGTCAGGGGCTGACTGAAGCTTTCTTT. Translation: CASSQGLTEAFF. This chain joins TRBV19 and TRBJ1-1; D is possibly TRBD1 (6 bases). Per germline, CDR1 LNHDA and CDR2 SQIVND (reference sequence). The CDR3 is made up of 12 amino acids. V was trimmed by 5 bases and J by 5 bases, leaving 9 bases between them.

This chain connects TRBV12-5 to TRBJ2-7; D gene ambiguous. This CDR3 is built from 15 residues. V lost 6 bases to trimming and J lost 3 bases, with 18 bases between them. CDR1 LGHNT and CDR2 FRNRAP come from the germline V gene. The CDR3 sequence: CASGPRPGRNYEQYF. DNA of the CDR3: TGTGCTAGTGGCCCCCGCCCAGGCCGCAACTACGAGCAGTACTTC.

The rearrangement uses TRBV7-8 and TRBJ1-4, with 7 bases that match TRBD1. Germline V lookup: CDR1 SGHVS, CDR2 FQNEAQ. The CDR3 loop spans 17 amino acids. J gave up 3 bases and V 3 bases, and 10 bases lay outside the gene matches. The CDR3 sequence: CASSFQPPRGANEKLFF. In nucleotides, the CDR3 is TGTGCCAGCAGCTTCCAGCCCCCCAGGGGGGCTAATGAAAAACTGTTTTTT. The whole variable domain, filled in from reference TRBV7-8 and TRBJ1-4, reads GAGVSQSPRYKVAKRGQDVALRCDPISGHVSLFWYQQALGQGPEFLTYFQNEAQLDKSGLPSDRFFAERPEGSVSTLKIQRTQQEDSAVYLCASSFQPPRGANEKLFFGSGTQLSVL.

The chain couples TRBV5-6 to TRBJ1-5; D is possibly TRBD1 (6 bases). V lost 3 bases and J lost 5, with 12 bases in between. This CDR3 is built from 14 residues. Germline CDR1 reads SGHDT; CDR2 reads YYEEEE. The chain's CDR3 is CASSSTGLYQPQHF. CDR3 sequence (DNA): TGTGCCAGCAGCTCAACAGGGTTATATCAGCCCCAGCATTTT. The full variable domain, in which reference TRBV5-6 and TRBJ1-5 provide the parts outside the CDR3, is DAGVTQSPTHLIKTRGQQVTLRCSPKSGHDTVSWYQQALGQGPQFIFQYYEEEERQRGNFPDRFSGHQFPNYSSELNVNALLLGDSALYLCASSSTGLYQPQHFGDGTRLSIL.

The chain uses TRBV29-1 and TRBJ2-5, with a possible D match to TRBD2 (6 bases). Germline CDR1 reads SQVTM; CDR2 reads ANQGSEA. The V end was cut by 3 bases, the J end by 5 bases, with 10 bases between. The CDR3 totals 12 residues. The CDR3 DNA sequence: TGCAGCGTTGATTTTGGAGGGGAGACCCAGTACTTC. Its protein product is CSVDFGGETQYF.

This chain links TRBV7-3 with TRBJ2-1, with D possibly matching TRBD2 (5 bases). V was shortened by 5 bases and J by 1 base, with 9 bases between the two germline ends. Germline CDR1 and CDR2: SGHTA and FQGTGA. This CDR3 is 14 amino acids long. CDR3: CASSPGISYNEQFF. Written as DNA, the CDR3 is TGTGCCAGCAGCCCGGGAATTTCCTACAATGAGCAGTTCTTC.

This sequence joins TRBV27 and TRBJ2-7; TRBD1 matches at 9 bases. CDR1 MNHEY and CDR2 SMNVEV come from the germline V gene (reference sequence). CDR3 length: 14 residues. J gave up 3 bases and V 0 bases, and 0 bases lay outside the gene matches. The chain's CDR3 is CASSLSTGGYEQYF. The CDR3 DNA sequence: TGTGCCAGCAGTTTATCGACAGGGGGCTACGAGCAGTACTTC.

The chain links TRBV19 to TRBJ1-2; D is unclear. Trimming left V 6 bases short and J 4 bases short, with 15 bases between. Germline-derived CDR1 and CDR2 are LNHDA and SQIVND (reference sequence). The CDR3 covers 14 residues. CDR3 protein: CASSTPGAGYGYTF. DNA for the CDR3: TGTGCCAGTAGCACCCCGGGCGCGGGCTATGGCTACACCTTC. The entire variable domain, with the rest obtained from reference TRBV19 and TRBJ1-2, is as follows: DGGITQSPKYLFRKEGQNVTLSCEQNLNHDAMYWYRQDPGQGLRLIYYSQIVNDFQKGDIAEGYSVSREKKESFPLTVTSAQKNPTAFYLCASSTPGAGYGYTFGSGTRLTVV.

This clone was observed a few times. Other DNA sequences in the sample encode the same CDR3. The chain joins TRBV7-2 to TRBJ2-7; TRBD2 agrees at 8 bases. The CDR3 extends over 15 amino acids. In germline, CDR1 is SGHTA, CDR2 FQGNSA. The V gene end was trimmed by 1 base and the J gene end by 0 bases; junction bases not matched to a gene: 2. CDR3 bases: TGTGCCAGCAGCTTAGGGAGCGGGAGCTCCTACGAGCAGTACTTC. It translates to CASSLGSGSSYEQYF.

The V gene is TRBV3-1 (or the pseudogene TRBV3-2), the J gene TRBJ2-1; a weak D match, TRBD2 (7 bases). V lost 2 bases, J lost 8 bases, and 16 bases lay in between. This CDR3 has 15 residues. Germline values: CDR1 LGHDT, CDR2 YNNKEL (reference sequence). The CDR3 loop reads CASSQNGGPLDEQFF. CDR3 nucleotides: TGTGCCAGCAGCCAAAACGGGGGGCCGTTGGATGAGCAGTTCTTC.

CDR3 nucleotides: TGTGCCAGCAGCTTACCCGGACAGGGGGTACGATACGAGCAGTACTTC. Its protein is CASSLPGQGVRYEQYF. J is TRBJ2-7 and V is TRBV11-3; 10 nucleotides agree with TRBD1. This CDR3 is 16 amino acids long. In germline, CDR1 is SGHNT, CDR2 YENEEA. V dropped 2 bases and J dropped 4; count of bases not matched to a gene: 8.

This rearrangement joins TRBV29-1 to TRBJ2-5; 11 bases map to TRBD1. This CDR3 has 15 residues. In germline, CDR1 is SQVTM, CDR2 ANQGSEA. V shed 4 bases and J 4 bases; nucleotides not matched to a gene: 8. For the CDR3, the DNA is TGCAGCGTTGTGGACAGGGGGCGGGCAGCAGAGACCCAGTACTTC. Residues: CSVVDRGRAAETQYF.

The count of this clone is one. The rearrangement links TRBV27 to TRBJ1-2; D may be TRBD1 (6 bases). V was clipped by 3 bases and J by 7 bases, with 21 bases between them. Germline V gene sequence: CDR1 MNHEY, CDR2 SMNVEV (reference sequence). CDR3 size: 16 residues. This chain's CDR3 is CASSFLPPRGEGGYTF. The CDR3 coding sequence is TGTGCCAGCAGTTTCCTCCCTCCGAGGGGGGAGGGTGGCTACACCTTC.

The rearrangement joins TRBV3-1 (or the pseudogene TRBV3-2) to TRBJ1-5; 7 nucleotides align to TRBD1. The CDR3 is made up of 14 amino acids. The germline V gene encodes CDR1 LGHDT and CDR2 YNNKEL (reference sequence). V lost 4 bases and J lost 6; bases outside the gene matches: 6. For the CDR3, the DNA is TGTGCCAGCAGCCCTCGACAGGGACGTCAGCCCCAGCATTTT. Encoded protein: CASSPRQGRQPQHF.

Written as DNA, the CDR3 is TGTGCCAGCAGTGAAAACTCCTTTCGGGGGGACGAGCAGTACTTC. Encoded protein: CASSENSFRGDEQYF. J is TRBJ2-7 and V is TRBV2; 7 bases agree with TRBD2. The germline V gene has CDR1 SNHLY and CDR2 FYNNEI. The V segment lost 2 bases and the J segment 5 bases; nucleotides outside the gene matches: 9. The CDR3 runs 15 residues.